This T cell receptor beta chain stems from a study of blood T cell repertoires in COVID-19. At the level of the study: The United States, Italy and Spain provided the acute and convalescent COVID-19 samples. Sources were T cells, B-cell-depleted T cells, or PBMCs; the material itself was cDNA or gDNA.

Those enrolled in Seattle joined during active infection and were followed longitudinally afterward. As originally analysed: Amplification of reference gene primers was used by the study to estimate nucleated cell counts. Assay: immunoSEQ multiplex PCR; the TCRdb copy retains only in-frame clones and omits some. V, J and clone size are taken as reported in that table, and D and trimming were inferred from the DNA itself. The sample consists of some 400,000 clones, around 87% of them appearing once. CDR1 is MGHDK and CDR2 is SYGVNS in the germline V gene. V lost 4 bases, J lost 7 bases, and 14 bases stayed unmatched. This CDR3 region has 16 residues.

Sequencing was performed on peripheral blood. The receptor was isolated from a woman younger than 45 with COVID-19, enrolled during active disease. This chain joins TRBV25-1 and TRBJ1-2; TRBD1 aligns across 8 bases. The CDR3 loop is CASSGERTGRLSGYTF. Here the CDR3 DNA reads TGTGCCAGCAGTGGCGAAAGGACAGGGCGCCTCTCTGGCTACACCTTC.